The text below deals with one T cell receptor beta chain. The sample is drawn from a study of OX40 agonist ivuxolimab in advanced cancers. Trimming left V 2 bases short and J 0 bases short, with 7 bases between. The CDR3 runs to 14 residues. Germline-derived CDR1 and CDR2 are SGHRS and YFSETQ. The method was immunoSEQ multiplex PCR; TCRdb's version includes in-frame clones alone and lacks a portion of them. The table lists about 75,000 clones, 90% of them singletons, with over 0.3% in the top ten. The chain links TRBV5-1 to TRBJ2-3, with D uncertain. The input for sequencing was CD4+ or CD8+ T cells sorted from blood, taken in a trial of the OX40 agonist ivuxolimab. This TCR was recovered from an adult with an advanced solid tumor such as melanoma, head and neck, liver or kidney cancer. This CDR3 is CASSFLGSTDTQYF. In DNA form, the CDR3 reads TGCGCCAGCAGCTTCCTTGGGAGCACAGATACGCAGTATTTT.